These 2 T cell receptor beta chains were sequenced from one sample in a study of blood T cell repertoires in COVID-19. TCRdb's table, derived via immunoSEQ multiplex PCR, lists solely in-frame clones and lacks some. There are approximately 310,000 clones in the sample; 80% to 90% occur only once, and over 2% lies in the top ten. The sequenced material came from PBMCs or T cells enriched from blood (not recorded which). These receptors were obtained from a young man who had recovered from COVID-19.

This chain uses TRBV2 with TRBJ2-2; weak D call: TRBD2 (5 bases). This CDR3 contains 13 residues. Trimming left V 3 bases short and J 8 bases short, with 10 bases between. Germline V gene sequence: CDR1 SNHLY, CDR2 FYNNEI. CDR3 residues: CASSEEAEGELFF. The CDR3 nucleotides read TGTGCCAGCAGTGAGGAAGCGGAGGGGGAGCTGTTTTTT.

This CDR3 reads CASSSTGDGYTF. The CDR3 coding sequence is TGCGCCAGCAGCTCGACAGGGGACGGCTACACCTTC. The chain has TRBV5-1 and TRBJ1-2, with TRBD1 matching over 8 bases. V shed 3 bases, J shed 8 bases, and the junction held 3 bases outside the gene matches. CDR3 length: 12 residues. Germline CDR1 reads SGHRS; CDR2 reads YFSETQ. Full variable domain (remainder filled in from reference TRBV5-1 and TRBJ1-2): KAGVTQTPRYLIKTRGQQVTLSCSPISGHRSVSWYQQTPGQGLQFLFEYFSETQRNKGNFPGRFSGRQFSNSRSEMNVSTLELGDSALYLCASSSTGDGYTFGSGTRLTVV.